The clone carrying this T cell receptor (beta chain) showed up many times. What it binds is not known. Each patient went into thyroid surgery without having received any treatment. This sample stems from a study of metastatic and nonmetastatic thyroid tumors. Study observations and caveats: TCR beta diversity was reportedly significantly higher in malignant thyroid tumors than benign nodules, in blood and tumor.

TCRdb re-analyzed the PCR reads using MiXCR. The sample lists 30,000 to 35,000 clones, roughly a fifth occurring once. With V trimmed by 5 bases and J by 2 bases, 6 bases remained unmatched. The length of the CDR3 is 15 residues. This receptor was identified in a female donor with papillary thyroid cancer or a benign thyroid nodule (not recorded which). Some clones in this sample may be carry-over from other donors' samples. Specimen: blood. The rearrangement uses TRBV12-3 or TRBV12-4 and TRBJ2-7; 10 nucleotides match TRBD1. The CDR3 reads CASSLTGTGAYEQYF. For the CDR3, the DNA is TGTGCCAGCAGTCTTACAGGGACAGGGGCCTACGAGCAGTACTTC.